This TCR beta chain was captured by sequencing in a study of T-cell reconstitution after alpha-beta-depleted transplantation in children. This clonotype was observed at least ten times. The antigen is not known. Study results and limitations: Expanded graft clones numbering several hundred reportedly gave rise to alpha-beta T cells about two months after transplant. Newly generated T cells supplied most T-cell counts and diversity one year post-transplant.

This sample's TCRbeta library carried unique molecular identifier barcodes. TCRdb analysed the PCR reads with MiXCR anew, one entry per CDR3 protein. The repertoire includes some 110,000 distinct CDR3 sequences, around 10% of them detected once, and less than 35% sits in the top ten. The CDR3 contains 14 residues. The V end lost 6 bases, the J end lost 4 bases, and 15 bases lay between the germline ends. The source was PBMCs, collected before TCRalphabeta/CD19-depleted stem cell transplant. V and J are TRBV12-3 or TRBV12-4 and TRBJ1-1, with D maybe TRBD1 (6 bases). This receptor was obtained from a boy aged 2 to 10 with acute lymphoblastic leukemia, due to receive a stem cell transplant. The CDR3 DNA sequence: TGTGCCAGCAGCCCAAACAGGGACACCACTGAAGCTTTCTTT. Amino acids: CASSPNRDTTEAFF.